This T cell receptor (beta chain) was identified in a study of cytomegalovirus exposure and HLA in healthy donors. Study observations and caveats: Among TCR beta chains, those listed as cytomegalovirus-associated numbered over 150.

About this clone itself: Antigen specificity is unknown.

Use of 60 Vbeta and 13 Jbeta primers characterized the PCR. Data came from immunoSEQ multiplex PCR; TCRdb stores just in-frame clones and leaves some out. The repertoire holds 150,000 or so clones, with 70% to 85% as singletons. CDR1 and CDR2 from the germline V gene are SGHVS and FQNEAQ. The junction had 4 bases not matched to a gene; V was cut back by 0 bases and J by 2 bases. This CDR3 region has 15 residues. The receptor was derived from a male donor in good health and CMV-seropositive. The chain combines TRBV7-8 with TRBJ2-7, with TRBD1 matching 7 bases. Sequencing was done on a sample of PBMCs. CDR3 DNA: TGTGCCAGCAGCTTAGCCGGGACAGCCACCTACGAGCAGTACTTC. It yields the protein CASSLAGTATYEQYF.